Each of the 26 T cell receptor beta chains below was sequenced from the same sample in a study of beta chain features in type 1 diabetes. What was sequenced were expressed TCRB transcripts, since all of the isolated RNA had been reverse transcribed. Generated by immunoSEQ multiplex PCR, the TCRdb table keeps only in-frame clones and is missing some. This sample has 500,000 to 700,000 clones, with less than 20% found just once. The sequencing sample was made of naive CD4+ T cells from blood. Receptors were obtained from a man younger than 35 in good health.

This clone was picked up a small number of times. The chain uses TRBV7-3 and TRBJ1-1; D unresolved. Deletions cut 3 bases from V and 2 bases from J, with 7 bases between. This CDR3 is 13 amino acids long. CDR1 SGHTA and CDR2 FQGTGA come from the germline V gene. The CDR3 sequence is CASSFSSNTEAFF. The CDR3 coding sequence is TGTGCCAGCAGCTTCTCAAGTAACACTGAAGCTTTCTTT.

The table lists this clone with a few counts. This rearrangement joins TRBV9 to TRBJ2-3; tentatively, D is TRBD1 (6 bases). V gave up 0 bases and J gave up 2 bases, with 16 bases separating them. The CDR3 covers 17 residues. The V gene's germline CDR1 is SGDLS and CDR2 YYNGEE. CDR3 DNA sequence: TGTGCCAGCAGCGTAGCAGACAGGCCCCCTTACACAGATACGCAGTATTTT. Residues: CASSVADRPPYTDTQYF.

The V and J genes are TRBV19 and TRBJ2-1, with D uncertain. Germline CDR1 is LNHDA and CDR2 is SQIVND (reference sequence). Trimming removed 6 bases at V and 8 bases at J, with 11 bases between. The CDR3 sequence is 12 residues long. DNA of the CDR3: TGTGCCAGTAGCACAGCCCCCTATGAGCAGTTCTTC. Protein product: CASSTAPYEQFF.

This clone was observed a handful of times. The V gene is TRBV5-1, the J gene TRBJ2-7; tentative D call: TRBD2 (7 bases). Germline CDR1 SGHRS, CDR2 YFSETQ. The CDR3 runs to 13 residues. Trimming stripped 3 bases from V and 7 bases from J, with 14 bases between. CDR3 in amino acids: CASSWRGQSEQYF. The CDR3 DNA follows: TGCGCCAGCAGCTGGCGGGGGCAGTCGGAGCAGTACTTC.

This clone has only a few counts. The rearrangement links TRBV5-1 to TRBJ2-1; no clear D gene. The CDR3 runs to 16 residues. V lost 0 bases and J lost 0, with 10 bases in between. CDR1 is SGHRS and CDR2 is YFSETQ in the germline V gene. CDR3 loop: CASSLGGPSSYNEQFF. In DNA form, the CDR3 reads TGCGCCAGCAGCTTGGGGGGTCCGAGCTCCTACAATGAGCAGTTCTTC.

The V and J genes are TRBV19 and TRBJ2-1; 10 bases align to TRBD2. The V and J ends lost 7 bases and 6 bases, in that order; junction bases with no gene match: 21. Germline CDR1 reads LNHDA; CDR2 reads SQIVND (reference sequence). CDR3 length: 19 amino acids. DNA for the CDR3: TGTGCCAGTACCCGGACGTTCGCCAATAGCGGGGGGTTCGGCAATGAGCAGTTCTTC. It codes for CASTRTFANSGGFGNEQFF.

V and J are TRBV2 and TRBJ2-7, with 7 bases lining up with TRBD1. This CDR3 spans 16 amino acids. CDR1 and CDR2 (germline): SNHLY, FYNNEI. V was clipped by 6 bases and J by 0 bases; unmatched bases: 11. The CDR3 loop is CASSVNTGASSYEQYF. The CDR3 DNA sequence: TGTGCCAGCAGCGTTAATACAGGGGCCTCCTCCTACGAGCAGTACTTC.

There are a few counts of this clone. This CDR3 is also generated by other DNA sequences in the sample. This chain connects TRBV5-4 to TRBJ1-2; D might be TRBD1 (6 bases). This CDR3 comprises 14 residues. Between the trimmed V and J ends, which lost 0 bases and 0 bases, there was a span of 6 bases. The germline CDR1 and CDR2 sequences are SGHNT and YYREEE (reference sequence). The CDR3 spells CASSLGTANYGYTF. CDR3 coding DNA: TGTGCCAGCAGCTTGGGGACAGCTAACTATGGCTACACCTTC.

The chain combines TRBV5-1 with TRBJ2-1; TRBD2 matches 8 bases. Germline assignment: CDR1 SGHRS and CDR2 YFSETQ. V was clipped by 4 bases and J by 2 bases; unmatched bases: 8. The CDR3 spans 16 residues. CDR3 amino acids: CASSTAAGGAYNEQFF. CDR3 in DNA: TGCGCCAGCAGCACAGCCGCCGGGGGGGCCTACAATGAGCAGTTCTTC.

J is TRBJ2-1 and V is TRBV11-3; 7 nucleotides align to TRBD2. The trim removed 3 bases at V and 1 base at J, leaving 6 bases unmatched. Germline V gives CDR1 SGHNT, CDR2 YENEEA. CDR3 length: 16 amino acids. The CDR3: CASSFGGSVSYNEQFF. In DNA form, the CDR3 reads TGTGCCAGCAGCTTCGGCGGGAGTGTATCCTACAATGAGCAGTTCTTC.

This clone was picked up a small number of times. V usage is TRBV5-1 and J usage is TRBJ2-1; perhaps TRBD2 as D (6 bases). CDR3 size: 15 residues. Germline CDR1 is SGHRS and CDR2 is YFSETQ. Trimming shortened V by 4 bases and J by 6 bases, and 17 bases separated the two germline ends. In DNA form, the CDR3 reads TGCGCCAGCAGCCTCGGGACTGAACGAACCAATGAGCAGTTCTTC. It is translated as CASSLGTERTNEQFF.

This clone was picked up a small number of times. The V and J genes are TRBV7-2 and TRBJ2-1; possibly TRBD1 for D (6 bases). The CDR3 covers 16 residues. The V end was cut by 1 base, the J end by 3 bases, with 13 bases between. Germline values: CDR1 SGHTA, CDR2 FQGNSA. CDR3 protein: CASSLGGGRVYNEQFF. As DNA, the CDR3 is TGTGCCAGCAGCTTAGGAGGGGGAAGGGTCTACAATGAGCAGTTCTTC.

The chain recombines TRBV5-4 with TRBJ2-5, with 9 nucleotides matching TRBD2. In germline, CDR1 is SGHNT, CDR2 YYREEE (reference sequence). The J segment lost 7 bases and the V segment lost 1 base, leaving 11 bases of the junction unmatched. The CDR3 is 16 amino acids. This CDR3 reads CASSLRLREGLGTQYF. The CDR3 DNA follows: TGTGCCAGCAGCTTGAGATTGCGGGAGGGCCTAGGGACCCAGTACTTC. The full variable domain, completed using reference TRBV5-4 and TRBJ2-5, is ETGVTQSPTHLIKTRGQQVTLRCSSQSGHNTVSWYQQALGQGPQFIFQYYREEENGRGNFPPRFSGLQFPNYSSELNVNALELDDSALYLCASSLRLREGLGTQYFGPGTRLLVL.

This clone showed up just a few times. This rearrangement joins TRBV11-2 to TRBJ2-7, with 14 bases aligning to TRBD2. Trimming took 6 bases from V and 5 from J; bases not matched to a gene: 6. Germline V gene data show CDR1 as SGHAT and CDR2 as FQNNGV. The CDR3 runs to 15 residues. The CDR3 DNA is TGTGCCAGCAGGGGGACTAGCGGGAGTATCCACGAGCAGTACTTC. This translates into CASRGTSGSIHEQYF.

This chain uses TRBV2 with TRBJ2-7, with D unresolved. Per germline, CDR1 SNHLY and CDR2 FYNNEI. The CDR3 length is 12 residues. V lost 7 bases, J lost 0 bases, and 7 bases lay in between. As DNA, the CDR3 is TGTGCCAGCACCCCGAGCTCCTACGAGCAGTACTTC. Protein: CASTPSSYEQYF.

This clone occurred a few times. This chain connects TRBV5-1 to TRBJ1-2; 8 bases are a match to TRBD1. With V trimmed by 4 bases and J by 2 bases, 7 bases remained unmatched. The CDR3 spans 15 residues. Germline CDR1 is SGHRS and CDR2 is YFSETQ. This CDR3 is CASSPRTGNNYGYTF. CDR3 sequence (DNA): TGCGCCAGCAGCCCCAGGACAGGGAACAACTATGGCTACACCTTC.

The J gene is TRBJ2-5, the V gene TRBV7-6; perhaps TRBD1 as D (6 bases). V dropped 5 bases and J dropped 5 bases, with 9 bases sitting between them. The CDR3 contains 12 residues. Germline loops: CDR1 SGHVS, CDR2 FNYEAQ. The CDR3 loop is CASSRRGETQYF. The CDR3 DNA is TGTGCCAGCAGCAGAAGGGGGGAGACCCAGTACTTC.

CDR3 region: CASSLVRGYEQFF. For the CDR3, the DNA is TGCGCCAGCAGCTTGGTCAGGGGATATGAGCAGTTCTTC. The chain combines TRBV5-1 with TRBJ2-1, with D tentatively TRBD1 (6 bases). V lost 0 bases and J 8 bases, leaving 9 bases between the germline ends. Per germline, CDR1 SGHRS and CDR2 YFSETQ. CDR3 length: 13 residues.

This clone was recorded a few times. The J gene is TRBJ2-7, the V gene TRBV5-1; TRBD2 might be the D (6 bases). This CDR3 contains 14 residues. The germline CDR1 and CDR2 sequences are SGHRS and YFSETQ. V lost 0 bases and J 2 bases, leaving 9 bases between the germline ends. The CDR3 spells CASSLGASAYEQYF. The CDR3, as DNA: TGCGCCAGCAGCTTGGGGGCTAGCGCCTACGAGCAGTACTTC.

The chain employs TRBV28 and TRBJ1-5, with D maybe TRBD1 (6 bases). Trimming shortened V by 10 bases and J by 1 base, and 11 bases separated the two germline ends. The CDR3 covers 13 residues. Germline V lookup: CDR1 MDHEN, CDR2 SYDVKM. CDR3 loop: CATFRGSNQPQHF. CDR3 nucleotides: TGTGCCACCTTCAGGGGCAGCAATCAGCCCCAGCATTTT.

The rearrangement uses TRBV6-1 and TRBJ1-6; possibly TRBD1 for D (5 bases). V was pared by 2 bases and J by 4 bases, with 9 bases between. The CDR3 spans 15 residues. The germline V gene encodes CDR1 MNHNS and CDR2 SASEGT. Written as DNA, the CDR3 is TGTGCCAGCAGTGAACAGGGAGGTTATAATTCACCCCTCCACTTT. Its protein is CASSEQGGYNSPLHF.

In its sample, this clone was seen a few times. The V gene is TRBV18, the J gene TRBJ1-2, with a possible D match to TRBD1 (5 bases). Germline V gene sequence: CDR1 KGHSH, CDR2 LQKENI. The CDR3 is made up of 13 amino acids. The germline V and J ends were trimmed by 6 bases and 7 bases, with 15 bases remaining between them. The CDR3 loop reads CASSSRETVGYTF. The CDR3 DNA sequence: TGTGCCAGCTCGTCCAGGGAGACGGTTGGCTACACCTTC.

The V and J genes are TRBV19 and TRBJ2-7; TRBD2 matches 14 bases. The V gene end was trimmed by 3 bases and the J gene end by 7 bases; junction bases not matched to a gene: 11. Germline lookup yields CDR1 LNHDA and CDR2 SQIVND (reference sequence). The CDR3 runs to 17 residues. The CDR3 loop reads CASSMRTSGRPPLEQYF. For the CDR3, the DNA is TGTGCCAGTAGTATGAGGACTAGCGGGAGGCCCCCCTTGGAGCAGTACTTC.

The chain carries TRBV7-6 and TRBJ2-2; no reliable D call. In germline, CDR1 is SGHVS, CDR2 FNYEAQ. The length of the CDR3 is 11 residues. Trimming removed 2 bases from V and 7 bases from J, with 2 bases in between. CDR3 bases: TGTGCCAGCAGCTTACGCGGGGAGCTGTTTTTT. Protein product: CASSLRGELFF.

The chain recombines TRBV7-9 with TRBJ1-1; tentatively, D is TRBD1 (5 bases). V was pared by 1 base and J by 1 base, with 16 bases between. Germline V gene data show CDR1 as SEHNR and CDR2 as FQNEAQ (reference sequence). The CDR3 runs to 17 residues. The CDR3 region has the DNA TGTGCCAGCAGCTTAGATAGGACACCTACTGGGAACACTGAAGCTTTCTTT. Translated, it gives CASSLDRTPTGNTEAFF.

This clone was counted a few times. This chain links TRBV7-9 with TRBJ1-5; the D is unclear. CDR3 length: 14 amino acids. V was clipped by 5 bases and J by 8 bases, with 16 bases between them. The germline CDR1 and CDR2 sequences are SEHNR and FQNEAQ (reference sequence). Written as DNA, the CDR3 is TGTGCCAGCAGCCCGGCACGATCCTTTGAGCCCCAGCATTTT. It yields the protein CASSPARSFEPQHF.